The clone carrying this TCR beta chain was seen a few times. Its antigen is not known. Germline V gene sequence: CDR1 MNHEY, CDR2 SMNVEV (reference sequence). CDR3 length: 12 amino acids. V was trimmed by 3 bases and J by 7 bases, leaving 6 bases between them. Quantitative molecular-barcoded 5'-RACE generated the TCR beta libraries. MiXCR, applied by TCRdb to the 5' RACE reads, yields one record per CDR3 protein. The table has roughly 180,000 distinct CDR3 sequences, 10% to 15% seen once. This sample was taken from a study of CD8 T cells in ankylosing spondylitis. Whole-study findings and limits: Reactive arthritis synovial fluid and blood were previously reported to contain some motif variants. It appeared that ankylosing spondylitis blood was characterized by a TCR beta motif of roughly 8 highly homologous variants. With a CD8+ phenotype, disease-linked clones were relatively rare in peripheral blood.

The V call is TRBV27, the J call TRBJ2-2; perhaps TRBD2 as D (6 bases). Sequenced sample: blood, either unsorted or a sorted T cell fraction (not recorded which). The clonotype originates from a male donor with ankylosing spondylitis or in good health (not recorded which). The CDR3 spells CASSLGLGELFF. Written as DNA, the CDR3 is TGTGCCAGCAGTTTGGGACTCGGGGAGCTGTTTTTT.